Listed below are T cell receptor beta chains from one sample, sequenced in a study of PD-1 blockade in classical Hodgkin lymphoma. Sequencing was performed with immunoSEQ multiplex PCR; in TCRdb, only in-frame clones are kept and a portion is missing. The sample gives under 110,000 clones, around 89% of which show up once; about 6.4% is in the top ten. The sequences come from peripheral blood mononuclear cells (PBMCs), collected before the second cycle of nivolumab. All receptors derive from a human donor with classical Hodgkin lymphoma. CDR3s leave out the opening cysteine and the closing phenylalanine or tryptophan. The D gene is left open where the match is weak.

TRBJ2-1,TRBV11-2,-,ASSFYGNEQF
TRBJ1-2,TRBV28,-,ASSFGYGYT
TRBJ2-7,TRBV4-1,-,ASSGGTLDSYEQY
TRBJ1-1,TRBV7-9,-,ASSHRGGVIMNTEAF
TRBJ2-1,TRBV19,TRBD1,ASSYGQAYNEQF
TRBJ2-3,TRBV5-1,-,ASSLEYTQY
TRBJ1-2,TRBV6-5,TRBD1,ASSLNGTAYGYT
TRBJ1-5,TRBV29-1,-,SVGGESQPQH
TRBJ1-6,TRBV9,-,ASSVGPGRVYNSPLH
TRBJ2-5,TRBV28,-,APNVGGVETQY
TRBJ2-3,TRBV4-1,TRBD1,ASSQKRDRQVDTQY
TRBJ1-4,TRBV5-1,TRBD1,ASSQTGPPNEKLF
TRBJ2-1,TRBV5-6,TRBD2,ASTDLAGVYNEQF
TRBJ1-3,TRBV6-1,-,ASGAGRSSGNTIY
TRBJ1-1,TRBV19,-,ASNYRLQEGGDTEAF
TRBJ2-5,TRBV7-9,TRBD1,ASSQGTGGAETQY
TRBJ2-1,TRBV2,-,ASSGRGLNNEQF
TRBJ2-7,TRBV6-5,TRBD1,ASSSRQGPYEQY
TRBJ2-7,TRBV19,-,ASSIPRAGGGYEQY
TRBJ2-7,TRBV7-6,TRBD2,ASSPASSGGAYEQY
TRBJ1-6,TRBV14,-,ASSQEGGSPLH
TRBJ2-2,TRBV7-9,-,ASSSRWGSGELF
TRBJ1-1,TRBV6-1,-,ASSVLTLNTEAF
TRBJ1-5,TRBV7-3,-,ASSLRAQPQH
TRBJ2-1,TRBV27,TRBD1,ASSSRTGSYNEQF
TRBJ1-5,TRBV19,-,ASRIGPAQAGQPQH
TRBJ2-5,TRBV12-5,TRBD2,ASGLDGWGGQETQY
TRBJ1-1,TRBV5-8,-,ASSYPRLWTEAF
TRBJ2-2,TRBV6-5,TRBD2,ASTTRGGGELF
TRBJ2-3,TRBV28,TRBD2,ASSGEGRGARFTQY
TRBJ1-1,TRBV14,-,ASSQVLGALNTEAF
TRBJ2-5,TRBV7-9,-,ASQTGIQETQY